This TCR beta chain comes out of a study of neurological immune-mediated disorders. General observations from the study: CDR3 amino acid sequences of expanded clones were not shared across subjects, a result suggesting private repertoires in all groups.

5'RACE with 10-nucleotide random UMIs produced the cDNA. TCRdb fed the 5' RACE reads into MiXCR, producing one record per CDR3 protein. The profile shows fewer than 35,000 distinct CDR3 sequences, around 3.2% of them singletons. The ends were cut back, 8 bases at V and 8 bases at J, with 19 bases in the middle. The CDR3 sequence is 13 residues long. CDR1 and CDR2 from the germline V gene are DFQATT and SNEGSKA (reference sequence). Concerning this clonotype: Its cognate antigen is unknown. A read error may explain this, as a much larger clone is one base away.

The chain has TRBV20-1 and TRBJ2-1; a weak D match, TRBD2 (7 bases). The receptor was derived from a woman in her 30s with multiple sclerosis. Specimen: PBMCs. The CDR3 protein is CSRRKKGGDEQFF. CDR3 bases: TGCAGTCGCCGTAAGAAGGGGGGGGATGAGCAGTTCTTC.